The sequence of this T cell receptor beta chain was determined in a study of blood T cells in healthy people across ages. The wider study: Template switching caught about one barcoded beta molecule for each two T cells. Findings of the study overall: No one knew whether donors had CMV, which possibly confounded expanded clonotype changes.

This clonotype was counted a few times. The antigen is not known. The use of a sample-barcoded 5' primer and a J-beta primer mix characterized a second PCR of roughly 6 to 11 cycles. TCRdb passed the 5' RACE reads through MiXCR, listing each CDR3 protein once. The sample carries more than 1.4 million distinct CDR3 sequences, roughly 40% recorded once. The germline V gene encodes CDR1 SGHKS and CDR2 YYEKEE (reference sequence). The length of the CDR3 is 13 residues. V was cut by 6 bases and J by 4 bases, with 13 bases left in between. The sequencing sample was made of blood. The J gene is TRBJ2-5, the V gene TRBV5-5; D ambiguous. The receptor comes from a woman between 18 and 29 years old in good health. The CDR3 is CASMEWARETQYF. For the CDR3, the DNA is TGTGCCAGCATGGAGTGGGCCCGAGAGACCCAGTACTTC.